Listed here are 9 T cell receptor beta chains from one sample, sequenced in a study of blood T cell repertoires in COVID-19. Libraries were prepared by immunoSEQ multiplex PCR; TCRdb keeps only in-frame clonotypes and omits some of them. This table has hundreds of thousands of clones, 85% to 90% appearing once. The sequenced sample consisted of PBMCs or T cells enriched from blood (not recorded which). The source of these receptors is a woman aged 45-60 years with acute COVID-19.

This clone was counted ten times or more. This chain joins TRBV5-5 and TRBJ1-1; D perhaps matches TRBD1 (5 bases). Germline loops: CDR1 SGHKS, CDR2 YYEKEE (reference sequence). V gave up 0 bases and J gave up 1 base, with 10 bases separating them. The CDR3 is 15 amino acids. The CDR3 nucleotides are TGTGCCAGCAGCTTGGGGGGCAACCCGAACACTGAAGCTTTCTTT. Translating gives CASSLGGNPNTEAFF.

V gene TRBV27 combines with J gene TRBJ1-5; 7 bases match TRBD1. CDR1 is MNHEY and CDR2 is SMNVEV in the germline V gene (reference sequence). J gave up 4 bases and V 6 bases, and 3 bases lay outside the gene matches. The CDR3 totals 13 residues. The CDR3 sequence: CASSLQGNQPQHF. The CDR3, as DNA: TGTGCCAGCAGCTTACAGGGGAATCAGCCCCAGCATTTT.

This chain uses TRBV7-2 with TRBJ2-7; 9 nucleotides align to TRBD2. Germline lookup yields CDR1 SGHTA and CDR2 FQGNSA. Trimming cost V 5 bases and J 2 bases; bases outside gene matches: 16. The CDR3 runs to 18 residues. CDR3 DNA: TGTGCCAGCAGCCACGGACTAGCGCCGACGCGAGTAACCTACGAGCAGTACTTC. It specifies CASSHGLAPTRVTYEQYF.

This clone was seen once. The chain has TRBV30 and TRBJ1-4; D remains ambiguous. Germline CDR1 is GTSNPN and CDR2 is SVGIG (reference sequence). Trimming pared 0 bases from V and 4 bases from J, leaving 6 bases between. This CDR3 is 13 amino acids long. The CDR3 is CAWSVGGNEKLFF. Written as DNA, the CDR3 is TGTGCCTGGAGTGTAGGAGGTAATGAAAAACTGTTTTTT.

The chain combines TRBV4-1 with TRBJ1-1; perhaps TRBD1 as D (6 bases). This CDR3 spans 13 amino acids. V was cut by 5 bases and J by 6 bases, with 13 bases left in between. Per the germline V gene, CDR1 is MGHRA and CDR2 is YSYEKL. The CDR3 region has the DNA TGCGCCAGCAGCTTCACAGGGTCCCCTGAAGCTTTCTTT. Encoded protein: CASSFTGSPEAFF.

This rearrangement joins TRBV5-5 to TRBJ1-1; D remains ambiguous. Germline-derived CDR1 and CDR2 are SGHKS and YYEKEE (reference sequence). This CDR3 has 14 residues. Trimming removed 0 bases at V and 1 base at J, with 7 bases between. CDR3 region: CASSLVVTNTEAFF. The CDR3 nucleotides are TGTGCCAGCAGCTTGGTAGTCACGAACACTGAAGCTTTCTTT.

The chain couples TRBV28 to TRBJ2-7, with D tentatively TRBD1 (5 bases). This CDR3 has 14 amino acids. V was trimmed by 7 bases and J by 0 bases, leaving 13 bases between them. From germline, CDR1 is MDHEN and CDR2 SYDVKM. The CDR3 here is CASISVTDSYEQYF. The CDR3 coding sequence is TGTGCCAGCATTTCGGTGACAGACTCCTACGAGCAGTACTTC.

The chain joins TRBV6-1 to TRBJ1-1; D is ambiguous. V shed 0 bases and J shed 3 bases, with 5 bases lying between them. Germline assignment: CDR1 MNHNS and CDR2 SASEGT. CDR3 length: 13 residues. The CDR3 here is CASSEARYTEAFF. The CDR3 nucleotides read TGTGCCAGCAGTGAAGCGCGGTACACTGAAGCTTTCTTT.

The chain couples TRBV5-8 to TRBJ2-1, with TRBD1 as a possible D gene (5 bases). Between the trimmed V and J ends, which lost 4 bases and 7 bases, there was a span of 15 bases. CDR3 length: 14 residues. Germline V lookup: CDR1 SGHTS, CDR2 YDEGEE. The DNA for the CDR3 is TGTGCCAGCAGCCTCTCGGGCCAGGGAAATGAGCAGTTCTTC. This gives the protein CASSLSGQGNEQFF.